Included here is one T cell receptor (beta chain) sequence, with context. The data belong to a study of blood T cell repertoires in COVID-19. Study-level information: Samples came from the United States, Italy and Spain, spanning acute and convalescent COVID-19.

How the authors handled the data: Estimation of nucleated cell counts relied on the amplification of reference gene primers. The method was immunoSEQ multiplex PCR; TCRdb's version includes in-frame clones alone and lacks a portion of them. The DNA was the basis for D and trimming; V, J and clone size are from that table. In the table there are some 200,000 clones, less than 85% of which are singletons. CDR1 and CDR2 from the germline V gene are SNHLY and FYNNEI. This CDR3 contains 14 residues. The V segment lost 7 bases and the J segment 9 bases; nucleotides outside the gene matches: 13. The sequencing sample was made of peripheral blood. The TCR was taken from a woman of 80 years or more with COVID-19, enrolled during active disease. V and J are TRBV2 and TRBJ2-5; the match to TRBD2 covers 8 bases. The CDR3 coding sequence is TGTGCCAGCAACGGCGGGGCGCCGGGGGGGGCCCAGTACTTC. Its translation is CASNGGAPGGAQYF.